This TCR beta chain originates from a study of regulatory T cells in long-lasting Graves disease. About the study: Graves' patients, newly diagnosed, had taken antithyroid drugs under 3 months.

HTBI primers from iRepertoire and Arm-PCR of CDR3 regions yielded the TCR beta libraries. Each CDR3 protein is one row after TCRdb ran MiXCR on the multiplex PCR reads. The table includes hundreds of thousands of distinct CDR3 sequences, approximately 16% detected once. This clonotype was observed at least ten times. The time point denotes: newly diagnosed GD, antithyroid drugs for less than 3 months. From PBMCs, RNA was extracted and then used to make the TCR library. Trimming removed 5 bases at V and 6 bases at J, with 16 bases between. Per germline, CDR1 SGHTA and CDR2 FQGNSA. The CDR3 length is 14 residues. These data were likewise used in another study, on T cells in Graves' hyperthyroidism and ophthalmopathy. In that study: Uncontrolled infection, other autoimmune disease, pregnancy and lactation each barred patients from inclusion. Blood samples included most of the expanded thyroid clonotypes exceeding 0.001.

The source was peripheral blood mononuclear cells (PBMCs), collected at new diagnosis, from a patient treated with antithyroid drugs. The chain couples TRBV7-2 to TRBJ1-1, with D hard to call. The TCR originated in a man aged 35 to 55 with Graves disease. The CDR3 sequence: CASSTRRRVAEAFF. DNA of the CDR3: TGTGCCAGCAGCACTCGACGGAGGGTCGCTGAAGCTTTCTTT.